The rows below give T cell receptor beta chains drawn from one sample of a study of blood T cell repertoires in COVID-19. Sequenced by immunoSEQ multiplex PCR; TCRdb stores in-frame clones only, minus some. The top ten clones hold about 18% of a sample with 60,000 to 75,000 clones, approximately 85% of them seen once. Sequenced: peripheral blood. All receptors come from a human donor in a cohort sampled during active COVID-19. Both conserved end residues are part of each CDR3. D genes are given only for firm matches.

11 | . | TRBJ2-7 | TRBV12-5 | CASGFTYEQYF
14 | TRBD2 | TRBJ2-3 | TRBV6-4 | CASSLAGGTDTQYF
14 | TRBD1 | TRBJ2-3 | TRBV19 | CASTPRQGQDTQYF
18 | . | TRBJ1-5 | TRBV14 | CASSQGQELATSNQPQHF
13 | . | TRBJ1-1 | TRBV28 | CASSLAGDTEAFF
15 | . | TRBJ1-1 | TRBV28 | CATATGQGSGTEAFF
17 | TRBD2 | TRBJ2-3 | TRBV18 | CASSPAPGLAGADTQYF
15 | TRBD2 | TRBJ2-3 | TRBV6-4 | CASSYSGGSTDTQYF
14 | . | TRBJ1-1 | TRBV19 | CASRMTGSHTEAFF
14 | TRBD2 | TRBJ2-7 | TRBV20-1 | CSASSPSGGYEQYF
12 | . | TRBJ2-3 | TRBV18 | CASSPSADTQYF
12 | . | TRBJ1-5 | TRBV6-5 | CASRHGGEPQHF
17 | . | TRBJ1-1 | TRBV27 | CASSLLGGEDLNTEAFF
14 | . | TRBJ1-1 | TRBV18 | CASSPGEGGTEAFF
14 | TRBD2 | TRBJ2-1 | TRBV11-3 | CASDPGGTYNEQFF
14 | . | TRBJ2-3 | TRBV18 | CASSPGTSADTQYF
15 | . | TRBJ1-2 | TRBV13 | CASSLGGTGGGGYTF
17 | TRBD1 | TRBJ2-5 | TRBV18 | CASSPLPGQGGGETQYF
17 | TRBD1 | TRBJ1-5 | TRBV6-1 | CASSAGQGGYSNQPQHF
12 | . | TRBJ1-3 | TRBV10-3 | CAIRDTGNTIYF
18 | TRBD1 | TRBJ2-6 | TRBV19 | CASSARWGQPSGANVLTF
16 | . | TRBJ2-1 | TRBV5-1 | CASSPAGAGAGNEQFF
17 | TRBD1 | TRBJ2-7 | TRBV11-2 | CASSIVGGTGTTYEQYF
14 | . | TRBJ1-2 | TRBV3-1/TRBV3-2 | CASTTQGYGYGYTF
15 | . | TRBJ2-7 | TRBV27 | CASSLSAGPTYEQYF
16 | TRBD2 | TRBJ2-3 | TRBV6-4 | CASRRTSGGHTDTQYF
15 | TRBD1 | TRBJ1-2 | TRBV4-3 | CASSPGQGAGYGYTF
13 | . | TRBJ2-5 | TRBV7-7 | CASSFSQQETQYF
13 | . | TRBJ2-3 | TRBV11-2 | CASSLPGSDTQYF
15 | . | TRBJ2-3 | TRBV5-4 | CASSRGKGLPDTQYF
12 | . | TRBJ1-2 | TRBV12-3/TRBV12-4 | CASSQGRYGYTF
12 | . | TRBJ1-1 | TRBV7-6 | CASSSVNTEAFF
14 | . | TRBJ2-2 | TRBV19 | CASSPGGNTGELFF
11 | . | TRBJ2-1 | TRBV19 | CASTSDYEQFF
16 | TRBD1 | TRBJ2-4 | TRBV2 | CASRHRGQDSKNIQYF
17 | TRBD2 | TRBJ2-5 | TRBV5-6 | CASSPAHLTSGGAQQYF
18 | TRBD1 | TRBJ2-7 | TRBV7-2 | CASSLLKGGRGDTYEQYF
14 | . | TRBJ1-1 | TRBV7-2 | CASSPQQLNTEAFF
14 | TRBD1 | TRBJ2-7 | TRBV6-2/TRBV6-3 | CASSYWGQGHEQYF
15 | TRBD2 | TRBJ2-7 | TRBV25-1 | CASSPPTSGTYEQYF
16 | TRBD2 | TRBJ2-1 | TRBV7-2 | CASSLVGGISYNEQFF
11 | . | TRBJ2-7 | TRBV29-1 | CSVATPGEQYF
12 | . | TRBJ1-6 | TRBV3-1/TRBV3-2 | CASSQQNSPLHF
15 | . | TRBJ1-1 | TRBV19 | CASSVTGSWGTEAFF
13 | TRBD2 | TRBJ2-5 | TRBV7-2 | CASNPGGGETQYF
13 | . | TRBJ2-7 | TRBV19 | CASSPGISYEQYF
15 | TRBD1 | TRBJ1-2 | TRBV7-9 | CASSPGGPGVDGYTF
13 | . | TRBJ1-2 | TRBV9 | CASSVATFSGYTF
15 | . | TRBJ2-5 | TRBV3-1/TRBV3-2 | CASSPIGSGRETQYF